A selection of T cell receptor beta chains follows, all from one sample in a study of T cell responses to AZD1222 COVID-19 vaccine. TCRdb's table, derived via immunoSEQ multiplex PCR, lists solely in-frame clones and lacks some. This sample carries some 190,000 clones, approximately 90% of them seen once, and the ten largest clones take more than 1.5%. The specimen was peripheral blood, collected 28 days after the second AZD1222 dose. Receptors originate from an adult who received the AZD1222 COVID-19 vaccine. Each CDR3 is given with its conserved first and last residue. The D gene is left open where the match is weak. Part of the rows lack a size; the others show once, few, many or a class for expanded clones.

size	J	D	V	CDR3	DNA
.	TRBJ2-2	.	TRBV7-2	CASSQRGRGTGELFF	TGTGCCAGCAGCCAGAGGGGCAGAGGGACCGGGGAGCTGTTTTTT
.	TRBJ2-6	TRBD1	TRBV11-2	CASRRQGASPTGANVLTF	TGTGCCAGCAGGAGACAGGGGGCGTCGCCCACTGGGGCCAACGTCCTGACTTTC
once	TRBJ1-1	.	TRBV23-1	CASSHTLPGSRSWCTEAFF	TGCGCCAGCAGTCACACCCTGCCGGGCAGCAGGTCATGGTGCACTGAAGCTTTCTTT
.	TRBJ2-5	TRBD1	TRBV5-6	CASSLGFLQGQETQYF	TGTGCCAGCAGCTTGGGGTTTTTACAGGGGCAAGAGACCCAGTACTTC
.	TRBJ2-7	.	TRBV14	CASSQVRGYGEQYF	TGTGCCAGCAGCCAAGTTCGCGGGTACGGCGAGCAGTACTTC
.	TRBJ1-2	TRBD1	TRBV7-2	CASSTHPGQISYGYTF	TGTGCCAGCTCAACCCATCCGGGACAGATCTCCTATGGCTACACCTTC
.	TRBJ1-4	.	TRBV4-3	CASSRTGSNEKLFF	TGCGCCAGCAGCCGAACAGGGAGCAATGAAAAACTGTTTTTT
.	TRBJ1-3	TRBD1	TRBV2	CASRWGQGNTIYF	TGTGCCAGCAGGTGGGGACAGGGAAACACCATATATTTT
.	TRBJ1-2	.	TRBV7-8	CASGRLGEYYGYTF	TGTGCCAGCGGCCGACTCGGGGAGTACTATGGCTACACCTTC
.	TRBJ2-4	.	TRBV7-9	CASSFGSGAKNIQYF	TGTGCCAGCAGCTTTGGGAGTGGGGCCAAAAACATTCAGTACTTC
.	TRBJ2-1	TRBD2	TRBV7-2	CASSSTPGLARSWQFF	TGTGCCAGCAGCTCGACTCCGGGACTAGCGAGGAGTTGGCAGTTCTTC
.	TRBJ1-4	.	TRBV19	CASSIGGRPTNEKLFF	TGTGCCAGTAGTATTGGCGGCAGGCCAACTAATGAAAAACTGTTTTTT
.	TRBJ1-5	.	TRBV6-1	CASSEVEGAQPQHF	TGTGCCAGCAGTGAAGTCGAAGGAGCTCAGCCCCAGCATTTT
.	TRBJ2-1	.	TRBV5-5	CASSLPRGSGSYNEQFF	TGTGCCAGCAGCTTGCCCCGGGGGAGTGGCTCCTACAATGAGCAGTTCTTC
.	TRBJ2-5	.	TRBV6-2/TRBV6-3	CASSYRYGGGNFQETQYF	TGTGCCAGCAGTTATCGGTATGGCGGGGGCAATTTCCAAGAGACCCAGTACTTC
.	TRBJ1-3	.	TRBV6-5	CASSLNFGNTIYF	TGTGCCAGCAGCCTGAATTTCGGAAACACCATATATTTT
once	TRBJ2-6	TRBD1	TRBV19	CASNPPDRTFPGANVLTF	TGTGCCAGTAACCCTCCGGACAGGACGTTCCCTGGGGCCAACGTCCTGACTTTC
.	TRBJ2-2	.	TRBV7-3	CASSQGSGANTGELFF	TGTGCCAGCAGTCAAGGATCGGGGGCAAACACCGGGGAGCTGTTTTTT
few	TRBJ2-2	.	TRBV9	CASSVVSSENTGELFF	TGTGCCAGCAGCGTTGTATCTAGTGAGAACACCGGGGAGCTGTTTTTT
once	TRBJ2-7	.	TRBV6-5	CASSYSSATSYEQYF	TGTGCCAGCAGTTACTCGTCAGCAACCTCCTACGAGCAGTACTTC
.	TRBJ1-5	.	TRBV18	CASSPRGVSGNQPQHF	TGTGCCAGCTCACCACGTGGGGTTAGCGGCAATCAGCCCCAGCATTTT
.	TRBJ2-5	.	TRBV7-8	CASSLATVQETQYF	TGTGCCAGCAGCTTAGCGACGGTACAAGAGACCCAGTACTTC
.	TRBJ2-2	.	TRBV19	CASRRQGANTGELFF	TGTGCCAGTAGAAGGCAAGGAGCGAACACCGGGGAGCTGTTTTTT
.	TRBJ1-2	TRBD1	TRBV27	CASSSGTAYGYTF	TGTGCCAGCAGTAGCGGGACAGCCTATGGCTACACCTTC
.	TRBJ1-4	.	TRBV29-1	CSAQKEVRGYPQLFF	TGCAGCGCCCAAAAGGAGGTCAGGGGATATCCGCAACTGTTTTTT
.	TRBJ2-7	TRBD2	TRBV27	CASSSLRAGGRDEQYF	TGTGCCAGCAGTTCGCTACGAGCGGGAGGGCGGGACGAGCAGTACTTC
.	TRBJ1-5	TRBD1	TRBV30	CAWGRTGRWQPQHF	TGTGCCTGGGGAAGGACAGGTCGTTGGCAGCCCCAGCATTTT